These T cell receptor beta chains were read from a single sample in a study of shared T cell receptors in the human thymus. The repertoire was sequenced with immunoSEQ multiplex PCR; TCRdb's copy has only in-frame clones and lacks some. Of about 660,000 clones in the sample, approximately 89% were seen once. In addition, the sample was reused for a study of human thymus T cells.

The specimen was thymocytes. The receptors derive from a boy younger than two with a congenital heart defect. Both conserved end residues are part of each CDR3. Fields, in order: D gene, J gene, clone size, V gene, CDR3 DNA, CDR3 protein. A D gene is named only where the DNA matches it firmly. Expanded clones get a size class; other rows say once, few or many, or leave the size out.

d_call: .; j_call: TRBJ2-3; clone_size: .; v_call: TRBV1; cdr3_nt: TGCACCAGCAGCCAAGAGGGAGGGGTTGGAGCGCCCCATACGCAGTATTTT; cdr3_aa: CTSSQEGGVGAPHTQYF
d_call: .; j_call: TRBJ1-3; clone_size: .; v_call: TRBV5-3; cdr3_nt: TGTGCCAGAAGACGGTGTGGAAACACCATATATTTT; cdr3_aa: CARRRCGNTIYF
d_call: TRBD1; j_call: TRBJ1-6; clone_size: .; v_call: TRBV7-2; cdr3_nt: TGTGCCAGCAGCGACTGGACAGGGGGCCTGTATAATTCACCCCTCCACTTT; cdr3_aa: CASSDWTGGLYNSPLHF
d_call: .; j_call: TRBJ1-2; clone_size: once; v_call: TRBV10-2; cdr3_nt: TGCGCCAGCAGTCGCGGAGGGGTTGAGGGCTACACCTTC; cdr3_aa: CASSRGGVEGYTF
d_call: .; j_call: TRBJ1-5; clone_size: .; v_call: TRBV25-1; cdr3_nt: TGTGCCAGCAGGGGAGTAGGTCAGCCCCAGCATTTT; cdr3_aa: CASRGVGQPQHF
d_call: .; j_call: TRBJ2-3; clone_size: .; v_call: TRBV10-3; cdr3_nt: TGTGCCATCACAGGGGACGCCACAGATACGCAGTATTTT; cdr3_aa: CAITGDATDTQYF
d_call: .; j_call: TRBJ1-2; clone_size: .; v_call: TRBV6-1; cdr3_nt: TGTGCCAGCAGTACCTACAGGGAAAACTATGGCTACACCTTC; cdr3_aa: CASSTYRENYGYTF
d_call: TRBD2; j_call: TRBJ2-7; clone_size: .; v_call: TRBV15; cdr3_nt: TGTGCCACCAGCAGGACTAGCGGGAGAGGCGAGCAGTACTTC; cdr3_aa: CATSRTSGRGEQYF
d_call: .; j_call: TRBJ1-2; clone_size: .; v_call: TRBV27; cdr3_nt: TGTGCCAGCAGTTTAGATCCCAGGGTCTATGGCTACACCTTC; cdr3_aa: CASSLDPRVYGYTF
d_call: TRBD1; j_call: TRBJ1-5; clone_size: few; v_call: TRBV6-5; cdr3_nt: TGTGCCAGCAGTACAGGGGTCCGTCAGCCCCAGCATTTT; cdr3_aa: CASSTGVRQPQHF
d_call: TRBD1; j_call: TRBJ1-2; clone_size: .; v_call: TRBV10-3; cdr3_nt: TGTGCCATCAGGACCCCCCGGGACAGGGCGGACTATGGCTACACCTTC; cdr3_aa: CAIRTPRDRADYGYTF
d_call: TRBD1; j_call: TRBJ2-1; clone_size: once; v_call: TRBV28; cdr3_nt: TGTGCCAGCAGACAGGGGGCTGGGGAGCAGTTCTTC; cdr3_aa: CASRQGAGEQFF
d_call: TRBD2; j_call: TRBJ2-7; clone_size: few; v_call: TRBV6-4; cdr3_nt: TGTGCCAGCAGTAACGTAGCGGGAGGGCCGCGGAACGAGCAGTACTTC; cdr3_aa: CASSNVAGGPRNEQYF
d_call: TRBD1; j_call: TRBJ1-1; clone_size: .; v_call: TRBV7-9; cdr3_nt: TGTGCCAGCAGCTTAGCGCTAGGAGGGGGCTCCAGAGTGAACACTGAAGCTTTCTTT; cdr3_aa: CASSLALGGGSRVNTEAFF
d_call: .; j_call: TRBJ2-2; clone_size: few; v_call: TRBV12-5; cdr3_nt: TGTGCTAGTGGTCCCATCCACAGGGCAAGAAAGGACACCGGGGAGCTGTTTTTT; cdr3_aa: CASGPIHRARKDTGELFF
d_call: TRBD2; j_call: TRBJ2-1; clone_size: .; v_call: TRBV5-6; cdr3_nt: TGTGCCAGCAGCCTGGGGACTAGCGGGAGAGGCAATGAGCAGTTCTTC; cdr3_aa: CASSLGTSGRGNEQFF
d_call: TRBD1; j_call: TRBJ2-7; clone_size: .; v_call: TRBV19; cdr3_nt: TGTGCCAGTAGTGGCGAGACAGGGGCTGCCTACGAGCAGTACTTC; cdr3_aa: CASSGETGAAYEQYF
d_call: .; j_call: TRBJ2-7; clone_size: once; v_call: TRBV27; cdr3_nt: TGTGCCAGCAGTTCCCCAGGGGAGCGGTTCCACGAGCAGTACTTC; cdr3_aa: CASSSPGERFHEQYF
d_call: .; j_call: TRBJ2-6; clone_size: .; v_call: TRBV5-1; cdr3_nt: TGCGCCAGCAGCTTGGTTTTTAATTTAGGGGCGGCCTCTGGGGCCAACGTCCTGACTTTC; cdr3_aa: CASSLVFNLGAASGANVLTF
d_call: TRBD1; j_call: TRBJ2-7; clone_size: few; v_call: TRBV4-3; cdr3_nt: TGCGCCAGCAGCCAAGAGGACAGGGAAGCCTACGAGCAGTACTTC; cdr3_aa: CASSQEDREAYEQYF
d_call: .; j_call: TRBJ2-7; clone_size: .; v_call: TRBV28; cdr3_nt: TGTGCCAGCAGTTTGCGACTATACGAGCAGTACTTC; cdr3_aa: CASSLRLYEQYF
d_call: TRBD1; j_call: TRBJ2-1; clone_size: once; v_call: TRBV5-6; cdr3_nt: TGTGCCAGCAGCTTGGGGCGGACAGGGGGCTATGAGGAGCAGTTCTTC; cdr3_aa: CASSLGRTGGYEEQFF
d_call: TRBD2; j_call: TRBJ2-1; clone_size: once; v_call: TRBV5-4; cdr3_nt: TGTGCCAGCAGCACCCCTTTGGGGGGGGCCTACAATGAGCAGTTCTTC; cdr3_aa: CASSTPLGGAYNEQFF
d_call: .; j_call: TRBJ2-7; clone_size: .; v_call: TRBV19; cdr3_nt: TGTGCCAGTAGTATATCTAATCGTGGAGTTGGATCCTACGAGCAGTACTTC; cdr3_aa: CASSISNRGVGSYEQYF
d_call: TRBD1; j_call: TRBJ1-2; clone_size: .; v_call: TRBV6-6; cdr3_nt: TGTGCCAGCAGTTACCCCGGACAGGGAAGAGGTGGCTACACCTTC; cdr3_aa: CASSYPGQGRGGYTF
d_call: .; j_call: TRBJ2-7; clone_size: .; v_call: TRBV5-6; cdr3_nt: TGTGCCAGCAGCCCGGGGCAGGGGTTTTATTTATTGAGCGAGCAGTACTTC; cdr3_aa: CASSPGQGFYLLSEQYF
d_call: TRBD1; j_call: TRBJ2-7; clone_size: .; v_call: TRBV7-9; cdr3_nt: TGTGCCAGCAGCGTAACGCCGGGACAGCCTTCCTACGAGCAGTACTTC; cdr3_aa: CASSVTPGQPSYEQYF
d_call: TRBD1; j_call: TRBJ1-3; clone_size: once; v_call: TRBV28; cdr3_nt: TGTGCCAGCAGTAAACCGACAGGGGTTCTCTCTGGAAACACCATATATTTT; cdr3_aa: CASSKPTGVLSGNTIYF
d_call: .; j_call: TRBJ2-1; clone_size: .; v_call: TRBV10-2; cdr3_nt: TGCGCCAGCAGTCGCCCTACAGGGTTAGGGACCTTATACAATGAGCAGTTCTTC; cdr3_aa: CASSRPTGLGTLYNEQFF
d_call: .; j_call: TRBJ2-3; clone_size: .; v_call: TRBV4-3; cdr3_nt: TGCGCCAGCAGCCAAGATCTGGGCTCGGCAAGCAAAGTCACAGATACGCAGTATTTT; cdr3_aa: CASSQDLGSASKVTDTQYF
d_call: .; j_call: TRBJ1-2; clone_size: .; v_call: TRBV28; cdr3_nt: TGTGCCAGCAGTCCCCAGGGGCAGGGAGACTACACCTTC; cdr3_aa: CASSPQGQGDYTF
d_call: .; j_call: TRBJ2-7; clone_size: .; v_call: TRBV27; cdr3_nt: TGTGCCAGCCAGGCCGGGACACAGAACTACGAGCAGTACTTC; cdr3_aa: CASQAGTQNYEQYF
d_call: .; j_call: TRBJ1-2; clone_size: .; v_call: TRBV15; cdr3_nt: TGTGCCACCAGCAGAGGGGCCGTTGGACAGCACTATGGCTACACCTTC; cdr3_aa: CATSRGAVGQHYGYTF
d_call: TRBD1; j_call: TRBJ1-2; clone_size: .; v_call: TRBV5-1; cdr3_nt: TGCGCCAGCAGCCAGGGACAGGCCCCCTATGGCTACACCTTC; cdr3_aa: CASSQGQAPYGYTF
d_call: .; j_call: TRBJ1-5; clone_size: .; v_call: TRBV28; cdr3_nt: TGTGCCAGCATCGGACAATATACCAAGGGATATCAGCCCCAGCATTTT; cdr3_aa: CASIGQYTKGYQPQHF
d_call: TRBD1; j_call: TRBJ1-2; clone_size: .; v_call: TRBV14; cdr3_nt: TGTGCCAGCAGCCGAGACAGGGCTGGCTACACCTTC; cdr3_aa: CASSRDRAGYTF
d_call: .; j_call: TRBJ1-1; clone_size: few; v_call: TRBV28; cdr3_nt: TGTGCCAGCAGTTCCCTATCCACTATGCGCCACACTGAAGCTTTCTTT; cdr3_aa: CASSSLSTMRHTEAFF
d_call: .; j_call: TRBJ1-2; clone_size: .; v_call: TRBV28; cdr3_nt: TGTGCCAGCAGTCCTAGGGGCAGGGGCTATGGCTACACCTTC; cdr3_aa: CASSPRGRGYGYTF
d_call: .; j_call: TRBJ2-5; clone_size: .; v_call: TRBV6-1; cdr3_nt: TGTGCCAGCAGGGTGAGAAGGGGCCAAGAGACCCAGTACTTC; cdr3_aa: CASRVRRGQETQYF
d_call: TRBD1; j_call: TRBJ1-1; clone_size: .; v_call: TRBV19; cdr3_nt: TGTGCCAGTAGTATCACAGGGGGAGACCGCACTGAAGCTTTCTTT; cdr3_aa: CASSITGGDRTEAFF